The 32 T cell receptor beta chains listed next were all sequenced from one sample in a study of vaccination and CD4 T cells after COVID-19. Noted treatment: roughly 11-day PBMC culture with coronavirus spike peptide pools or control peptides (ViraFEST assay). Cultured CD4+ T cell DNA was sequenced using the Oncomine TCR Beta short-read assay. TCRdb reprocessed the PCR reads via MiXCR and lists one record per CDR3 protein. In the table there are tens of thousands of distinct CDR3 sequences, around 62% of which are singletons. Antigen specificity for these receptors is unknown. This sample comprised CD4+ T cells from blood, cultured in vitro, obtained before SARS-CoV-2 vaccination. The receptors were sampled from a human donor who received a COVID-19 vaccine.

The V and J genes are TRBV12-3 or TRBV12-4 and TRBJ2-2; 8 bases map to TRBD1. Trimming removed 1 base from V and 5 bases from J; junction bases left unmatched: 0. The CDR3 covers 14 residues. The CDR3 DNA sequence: TGTGCCAGCAGTTTAGGGACAGGGACCGGGGAGCTGTTTTTT. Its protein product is CASSLGTGTGELFF.

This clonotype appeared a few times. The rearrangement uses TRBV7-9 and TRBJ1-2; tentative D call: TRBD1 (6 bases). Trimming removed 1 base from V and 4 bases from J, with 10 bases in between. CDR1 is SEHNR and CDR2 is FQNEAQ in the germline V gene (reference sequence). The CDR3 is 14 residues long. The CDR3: CASSLGGLGYGYTF. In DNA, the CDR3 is TGTGCCAGCAGCTTAGGGGGGCTTGGCTATGGCTACACCTTC.

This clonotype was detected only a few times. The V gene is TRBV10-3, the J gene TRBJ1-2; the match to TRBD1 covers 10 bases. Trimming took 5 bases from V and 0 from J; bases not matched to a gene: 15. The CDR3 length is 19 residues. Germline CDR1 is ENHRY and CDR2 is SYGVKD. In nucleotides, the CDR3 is TGTGCCATCAGTCCTTCGGGACAGGGGCCAAGTACCCCTAACTATGGCTACACCTTC. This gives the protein CAISPSGQGPSTPNYGYTF.

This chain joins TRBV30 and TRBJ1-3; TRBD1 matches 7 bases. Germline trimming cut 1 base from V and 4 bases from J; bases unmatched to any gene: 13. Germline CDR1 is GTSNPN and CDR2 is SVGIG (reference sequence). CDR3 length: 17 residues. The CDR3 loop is CAWSAARQGLVGNTIYF. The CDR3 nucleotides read TGTGCCTGGAGTGCCGCCCGACAGGGCCTCGTAGGAAACACCATATATTTT. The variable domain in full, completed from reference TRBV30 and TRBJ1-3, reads SQTIHQWPATLVQPVGSPLSLECTVEGTSNPNLYWYRQAAGRGLQLLFYSVGIGQISSEVPQNLSASRPQDRQFILSSKKLLLSDSGFYLCAWSAARQGLVGNTIYFGEGSWLTVV.

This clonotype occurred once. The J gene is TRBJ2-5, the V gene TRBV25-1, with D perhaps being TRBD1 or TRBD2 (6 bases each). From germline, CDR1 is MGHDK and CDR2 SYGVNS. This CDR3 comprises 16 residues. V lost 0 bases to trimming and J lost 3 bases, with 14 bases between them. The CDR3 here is CASSEYVGGRKETQYF. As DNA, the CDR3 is TGTGCCAGCAGTGAATATGTGGGGGGCCGAAAAGAGACCCAGTACTTC.

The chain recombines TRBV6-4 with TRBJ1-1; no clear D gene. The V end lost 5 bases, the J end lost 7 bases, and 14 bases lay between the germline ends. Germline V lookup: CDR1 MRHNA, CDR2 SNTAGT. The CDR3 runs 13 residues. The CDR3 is CASSLNRAVEAFF. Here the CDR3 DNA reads TGTGCCAGCAGTCTAAATAGGGCGGTTGAAGCTTTCTTT.

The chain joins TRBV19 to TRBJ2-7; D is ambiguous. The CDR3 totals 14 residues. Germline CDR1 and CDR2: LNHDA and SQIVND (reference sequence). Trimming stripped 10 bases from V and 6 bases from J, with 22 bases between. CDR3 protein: CATKPNLWVGEQYF. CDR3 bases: TGTGCCACCAAGCCCAACCTATGGGTTGGCGAGCAGTACTTC.

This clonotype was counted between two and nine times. CDR3 amino acids: CASSNRDYGYTF. The CDR3, as DNA: TGTGCCAGTAGTAACAGGGACTATGGCTACACCTTC. This chain uses TRBV19 with TRBJ1-2, with D possibly matching TRBD1 (6 bases). Per germline, CDR1 LNHDA and CDR2 SQIVND (reference sequence). V lost 4 bases to trimming and J lost 3 bases, with 6 bases between them. This CDR3 is 12 amino acids long.

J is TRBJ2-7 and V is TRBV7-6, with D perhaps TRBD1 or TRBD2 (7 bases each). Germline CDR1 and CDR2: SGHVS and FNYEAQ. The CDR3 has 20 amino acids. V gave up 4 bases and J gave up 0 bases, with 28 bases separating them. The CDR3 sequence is CASSWAGSGQAGGSSYEQYF. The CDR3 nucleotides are TGTGCCAGCAGCTGGGCGGGGAGTGGACAGGCAGGCGGGAGCTCCTACGAGCAGTACTTC. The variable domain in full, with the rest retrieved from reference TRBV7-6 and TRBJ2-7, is GAGVSQSPRYKVTKRGQDVALRCDPISGHVSLYWYRQALGQGPEFLTYFNYEAQQDKSGLPNDRFSAERPEGSISTLTIQRTEQRDSAMYRCASSWAGSGQAGGSSYEQYFGPGTRLTVT.

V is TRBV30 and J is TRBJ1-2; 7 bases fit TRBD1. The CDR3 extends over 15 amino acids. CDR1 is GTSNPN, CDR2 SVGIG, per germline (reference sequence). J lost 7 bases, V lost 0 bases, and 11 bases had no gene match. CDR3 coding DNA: TGTGCCTGGAGTGTGCAATCAGGGGGAAGGGGTGGCTACACCTTC. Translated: CAWSVQSGGRGGYTF. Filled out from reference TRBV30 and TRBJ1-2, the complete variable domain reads SQTIHQWPATLVQPVGSPLSLECTVEGTSNPNLYWYRQAAGRGLQLLFYSVGIGQISSEVPQNLSASRPQDRQFILSSKKLLLSDSGFYLCAWSVQSGGRGGYTFGSGTRLTVV.

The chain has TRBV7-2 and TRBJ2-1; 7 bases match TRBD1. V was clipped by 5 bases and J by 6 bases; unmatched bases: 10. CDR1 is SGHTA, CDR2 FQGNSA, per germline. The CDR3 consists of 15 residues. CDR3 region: CASSLKDRVVNEQFF. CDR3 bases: TGTGCCAGCAGCCTCAAAGACAGGGTGGTCAATGAGCAGTTCTTC.

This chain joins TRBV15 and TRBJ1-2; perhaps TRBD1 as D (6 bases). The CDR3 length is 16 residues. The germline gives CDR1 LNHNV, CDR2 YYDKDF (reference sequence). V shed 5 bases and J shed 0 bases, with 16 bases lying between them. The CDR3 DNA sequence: TGTGCCACCAGCGGAACAGGGCGACGAACTAACTATGGCTACACCTTC. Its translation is CATSGTGRRTNYGYTF.

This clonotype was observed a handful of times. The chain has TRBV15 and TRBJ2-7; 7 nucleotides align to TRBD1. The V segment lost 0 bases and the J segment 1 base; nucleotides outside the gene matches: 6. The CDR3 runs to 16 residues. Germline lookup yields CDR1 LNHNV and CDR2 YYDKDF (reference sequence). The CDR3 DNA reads TGTGCCACCAGCAGAGATACAGGGGTAGCGTCCTACGAGCAGTACTTC. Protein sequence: CATSRDTGVASYEQYF.

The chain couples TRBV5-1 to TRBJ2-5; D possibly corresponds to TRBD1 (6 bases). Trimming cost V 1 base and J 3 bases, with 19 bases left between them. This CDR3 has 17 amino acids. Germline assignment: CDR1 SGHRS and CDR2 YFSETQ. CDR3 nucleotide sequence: TGCGCCAGCAGCTTGATTTGGGTAGAACAGGGTGAAGAGACCCAGTACTTC. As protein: CASSLIWVEQGEETQYF.

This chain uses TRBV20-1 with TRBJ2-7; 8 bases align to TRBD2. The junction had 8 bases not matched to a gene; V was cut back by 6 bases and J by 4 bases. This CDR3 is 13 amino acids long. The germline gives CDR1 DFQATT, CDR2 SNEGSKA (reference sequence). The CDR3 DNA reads TGCAGTGCCGCTAGAGCGGGGGATTACGAGCAGTACTTC. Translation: CSAARAGDYEQYF.

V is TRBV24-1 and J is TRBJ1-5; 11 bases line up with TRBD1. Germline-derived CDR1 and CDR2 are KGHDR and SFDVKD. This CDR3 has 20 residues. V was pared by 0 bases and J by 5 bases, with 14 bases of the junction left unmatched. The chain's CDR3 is CATSDLLDLCGQGADQPQHF. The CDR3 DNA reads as TGTGCCACCAGTGATTTGCTGGACCTGTGTGGACAGGGGGCTGATCAGCCCCAGCATTTT.

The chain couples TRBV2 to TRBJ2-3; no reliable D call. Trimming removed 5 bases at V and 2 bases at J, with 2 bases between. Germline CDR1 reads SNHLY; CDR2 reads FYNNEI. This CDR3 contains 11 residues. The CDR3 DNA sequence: TGTGCCAGCAGTTACACAGATACGCAGTATTTT. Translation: CASSYTDTQYF.

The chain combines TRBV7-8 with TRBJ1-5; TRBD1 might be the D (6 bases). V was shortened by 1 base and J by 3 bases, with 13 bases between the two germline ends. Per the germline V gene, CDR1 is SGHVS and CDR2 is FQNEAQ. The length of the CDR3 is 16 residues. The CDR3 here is CASSLVGGQTNQPQHF. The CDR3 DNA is TGTGCCAGCAGCTTAGTGGGAGGACAGACCAATCAGCCCCAGCATTTT.

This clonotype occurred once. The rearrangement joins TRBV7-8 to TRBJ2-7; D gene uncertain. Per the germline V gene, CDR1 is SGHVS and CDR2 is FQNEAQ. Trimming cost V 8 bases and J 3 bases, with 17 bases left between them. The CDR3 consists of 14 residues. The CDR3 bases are TGTGCCAGCGGACCCCGGGCTAGTTACTACGAGCAGTACTTC. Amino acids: CASGPRASYYEQYF.

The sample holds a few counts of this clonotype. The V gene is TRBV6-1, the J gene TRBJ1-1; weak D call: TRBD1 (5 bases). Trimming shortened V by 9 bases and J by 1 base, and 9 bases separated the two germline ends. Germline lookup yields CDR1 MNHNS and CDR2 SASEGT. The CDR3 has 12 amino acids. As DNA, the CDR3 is TGTGCCAGAGGGGCGGGGAACACTGAAGCTTTCTTT. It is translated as CARGAGNTEAFF.

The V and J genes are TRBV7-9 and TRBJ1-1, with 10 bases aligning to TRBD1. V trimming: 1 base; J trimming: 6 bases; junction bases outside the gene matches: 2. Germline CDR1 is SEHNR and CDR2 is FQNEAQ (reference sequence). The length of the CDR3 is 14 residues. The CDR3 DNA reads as TGTGCCAGCAGCTTAGTCGACAGGGGGCCTGAAGCTTTCTTT. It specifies CASSLVDRGPEAFF.

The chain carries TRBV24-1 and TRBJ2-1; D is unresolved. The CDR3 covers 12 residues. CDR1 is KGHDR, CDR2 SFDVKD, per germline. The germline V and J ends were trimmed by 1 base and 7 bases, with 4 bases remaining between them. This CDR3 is CATSDLGNEQFF. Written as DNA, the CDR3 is TGTGCCACCAGTGATTTAGGAAATGAGCAGTTCTTC.

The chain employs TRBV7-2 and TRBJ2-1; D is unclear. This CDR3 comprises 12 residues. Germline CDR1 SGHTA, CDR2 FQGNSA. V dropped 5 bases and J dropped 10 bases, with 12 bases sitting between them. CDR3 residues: CASSLQSREQFF. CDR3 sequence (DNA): TGTGCCAGCAGCCTCCAGAGCCGGGAGCAGTTCTTC.

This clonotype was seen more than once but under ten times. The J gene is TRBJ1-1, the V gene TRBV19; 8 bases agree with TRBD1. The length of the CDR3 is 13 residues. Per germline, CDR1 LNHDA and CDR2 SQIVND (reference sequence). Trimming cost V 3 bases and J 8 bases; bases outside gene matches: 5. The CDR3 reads CASSMGQAFEAFF. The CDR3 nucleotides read TGTGCCAGTAGTATGGGACAGGCGTTCGAAGCTTTCTTT.

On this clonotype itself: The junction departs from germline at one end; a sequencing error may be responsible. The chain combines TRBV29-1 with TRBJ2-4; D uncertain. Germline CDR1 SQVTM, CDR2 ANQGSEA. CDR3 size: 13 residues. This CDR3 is CSVEVLGKSIQYF. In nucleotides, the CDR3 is TGCAGCGTTGAAGTGTTAGGGAAAAGCATTCAGTACTTC. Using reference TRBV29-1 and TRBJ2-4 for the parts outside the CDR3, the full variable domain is SAVISQKPSRDICQRGTSLTIQCQVDSQVTMMFWYRQQPGQSLTLIATANQGSEATYESGFVIDKFPISRPNLTFSTLTVSNMSPEDSSIYLCSVEVLGKSIQYFGAGTRLSVL.

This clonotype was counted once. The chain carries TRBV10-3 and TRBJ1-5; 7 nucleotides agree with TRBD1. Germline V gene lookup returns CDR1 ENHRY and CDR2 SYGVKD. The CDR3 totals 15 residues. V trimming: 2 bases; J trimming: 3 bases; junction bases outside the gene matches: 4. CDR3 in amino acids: CAISETDRDNQPQHF. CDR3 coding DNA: TGTGCCATCAGTGAGACCGACAGGGACAATCAGCCCCAGCATTTT.

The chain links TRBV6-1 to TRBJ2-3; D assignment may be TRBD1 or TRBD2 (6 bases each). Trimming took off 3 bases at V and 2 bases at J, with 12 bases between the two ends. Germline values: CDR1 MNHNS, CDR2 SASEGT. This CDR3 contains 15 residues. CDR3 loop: CASSESGALTDTQYF. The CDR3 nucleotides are TGTGCCAGCAGTGAGTCGGGGGCCCTCACAGATACGCAGTATTTT.

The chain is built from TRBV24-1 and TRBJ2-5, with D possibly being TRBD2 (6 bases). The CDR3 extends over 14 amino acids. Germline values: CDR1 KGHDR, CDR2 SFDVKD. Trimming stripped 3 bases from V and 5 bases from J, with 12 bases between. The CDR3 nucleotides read TGTGCCACCAGTGATCGCCTGGGGAGGGAGACCCAGTACTTC. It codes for CATSDRLGRETQYF.

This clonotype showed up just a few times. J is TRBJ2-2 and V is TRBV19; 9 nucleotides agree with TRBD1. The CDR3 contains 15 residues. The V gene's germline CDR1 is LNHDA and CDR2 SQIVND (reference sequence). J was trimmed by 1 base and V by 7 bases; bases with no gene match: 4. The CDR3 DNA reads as TGTGCCAGTAAACAGGGGGCTCGGAACACCGGGGAGCTGTTTTTT. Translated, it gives CASKQGARNTGELFF. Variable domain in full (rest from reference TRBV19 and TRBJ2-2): DGGITQSPKYLFRKEGQNVTLSCEQNLNHDAMYWYRQDPGQGLRLIYYSQIVNDFQKGDIAEGYSVSREKKESFPLTVTSAQKNPTAFYLCASKQGARNTGELFFGEGSRLTVL.

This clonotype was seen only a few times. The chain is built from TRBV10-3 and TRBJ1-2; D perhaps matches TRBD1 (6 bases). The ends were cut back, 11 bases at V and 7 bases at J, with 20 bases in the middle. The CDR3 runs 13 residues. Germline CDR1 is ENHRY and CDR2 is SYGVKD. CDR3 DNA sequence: TGTGCCGCCCGGTCCGGGGACAATGGTGGCTACACCTTC. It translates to CAARSGDNGGYTF.

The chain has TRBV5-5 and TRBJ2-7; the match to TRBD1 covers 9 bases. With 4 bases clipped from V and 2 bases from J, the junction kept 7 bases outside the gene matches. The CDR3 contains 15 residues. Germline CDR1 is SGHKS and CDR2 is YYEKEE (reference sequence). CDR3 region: CASSTGTGRAYEQYF. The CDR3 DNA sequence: TGTGCCAGCAGCACCGGGACAGGGAGGGCCTACGAGCAGTACTTC.

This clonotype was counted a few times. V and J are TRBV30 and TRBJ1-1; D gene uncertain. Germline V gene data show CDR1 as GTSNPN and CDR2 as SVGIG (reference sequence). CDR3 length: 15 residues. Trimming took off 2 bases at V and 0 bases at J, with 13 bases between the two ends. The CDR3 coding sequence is TGTGCCTGGAGTAAACCGCTTTACATGAACACTGAAGCTTTCTTT. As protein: CAWSKPLYMNTEAFF.